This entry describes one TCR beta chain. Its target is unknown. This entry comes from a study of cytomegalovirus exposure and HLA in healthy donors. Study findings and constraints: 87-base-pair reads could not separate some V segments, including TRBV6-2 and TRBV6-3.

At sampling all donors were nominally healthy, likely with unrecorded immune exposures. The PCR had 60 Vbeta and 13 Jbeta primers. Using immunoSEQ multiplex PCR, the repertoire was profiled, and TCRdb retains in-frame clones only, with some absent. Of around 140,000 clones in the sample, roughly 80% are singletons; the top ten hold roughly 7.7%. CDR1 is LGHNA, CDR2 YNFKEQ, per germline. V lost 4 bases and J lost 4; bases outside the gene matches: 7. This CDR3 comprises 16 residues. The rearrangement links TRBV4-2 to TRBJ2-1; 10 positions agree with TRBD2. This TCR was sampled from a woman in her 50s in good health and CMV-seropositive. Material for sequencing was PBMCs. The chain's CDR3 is CASSRPTSGIYNEQFF. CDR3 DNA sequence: TGTGCCAGCAGCCGCCCTACTAGCGGGATTTACAATGAGCAGTTCTTC.